The 27 T cell receptor beta chains below were found in one sample sequenced in a study of blood T cell repertoires in COVID-19. Libraries were prepared by immunoSEQ multiplex PCR; TCRdb keeps only in-frame clonotypes and omits some of them. The repertoire has under 300,000 clones, around 90% of them found once; the top ten carry nearly 6.5%. The sample comprised PBMCs or T cells enriched from blood (not recorded which). The receptors here all came from a woman aged 30 to 39 with acute COVID-19.

In regard to this clone: Its ends do not fully match the called genes, so a read error is possible. The V gene is TRBV5-6, the J gene TRBJ2-1, with D possibly being TRBD2 (5 bases). The CDR3 extends over 14 amino acids. The germline CDR1 and CDR2 sequences are SGHDT and YYEEEE. CDR3 DNA sequence: TGTGCCAGCACCTTGGGCCTAGCCCTGGATGAGCAGTTCTTC. Its protein product is CASTLGLALDEQFF. The whole variable domain, remainder taken from reference TRBV5-6 and TRBJ2-1, is DAGVTQSPTHLIKTRGQQVTLRCSPKSGHDTVSWYQQALGQGPQFIFQYYEEEERQRGNFPDRFSGHQFPNYSSELNVNALLLGDSALYLCASTLGLALDEQFFGPGTRLTVL.

The chain is built from TRBV3-1 (or the pseudogene TRBV3-2) and TRBJ2-5, with TRBD2 matching 13 bases. The germline V gene has CDR1 LGHDT and CDR2 YNNKEL (reference sequence). V shed 3 bases, J shed 0 bases, and the junction held 7 bases outside the gene matches. The CDR3 totals 18 residues. The CDR3 bases are TGTGCCAGCAGCCACCGGGGACTAGCGGGACCCTACCAAGAGACCCAGTACTTC. It is translated as CASSHRGLAGPYQETQYF.

V is TRBV6-5 and J is TRBJ1-3; D is perhaps TRBD1 (5 bases). Trimming took off 7 bases at V and 2 bases at J, with 9 bases between the two ends. In germline, CDR1 is MNHEY, CDR2 SVGAGI. The CDR3 loop spans 13 amino acids. The DNA for the CDR3 is TGTGCCAGCATCGGAGGGGCTGGAAACACCATATATTTT. This sequence encodes CASIGGAGNTIYF.

This rearrangement joins TRBV7-2 to TRBJ2-3; 8 bases map to TRBD2. The CDR3 has 13 residues. The germline gives CDR1 SGHTA, CDR2 FQGNSA. With V trimmed by 6 bases and J by 6 bases, 5 bases remained unmatched. The CDR3 loop reads CASSFRGGDTQYF. DNA for the CDR3: TGTGCCAGCAGTTTCCGCGGGGGGGATACGCAGTATTTT.

This chain connects TRBV7-3 to TRBJ2-7, with TRBD2 as a possible D gene (5 bases). Germline-derived CDR1 and CDR2 are SGHTA and FQGTGA. This CDR3 is 12 amino acids long. V was clipped by 5 bases and J by 7 bases, with 12 bases between them. In DNA, the CDR3 is TGTGCCAGCAGCCCAGGAACGGGGGAGCAGTACTTC. Translation: CASSPGTGEQYF.

This clone occurred once. The chain uses TRBV19 and TRBJ2-2; the match to TRBD1 covers 10 bases. The CDR3 runs 14 residues. CDR1 is LNHDA and CDR2 is SQIVND in the germline V gene (reference sequence). J lost 5 bases, V lost 8 bases, and 5 bases had no gene match. CDR3 residues: CASSGQGRTGELFF. CDR3 coding DNA: TGTGCCAGTTCGGGACAGGGGAGGACCGGGGAGCTGTTTTTT.

The V call is TRBV5-4, the J call TRBJ2-5; 8 nucleotides agree with TRBD2. Trimming cost V 1 base and J 2 bases; bases outside gene matches: 4. The CDR3 spans 15 residues. The germline gives CDR1 SGHNT, CDR2 YYREEE (reference sequence). CDR3 amino acids: CASSLYQRGQETQYF. The CDR3 bases are TGTGCCAGCAGCTTGTATCAGCGGGGGCAAGAGACCCAGTACTTC.

The rearrangement joins TRBV3-1 (or the pseudogene TRBV3-2) to TRBJ1-2; tentatively, D is TRBD1 (6 bases). V was cut by 10 bases and J by 0 bases, with 18 bases left in between. There are 15 residues in the CDR3. Per the germline V gene, CDR1 is LGHDT and CDR2 is YNNKEL (reference sequence). The CDR3 sequence is CANQLLGTSNYGYTF. For the CDR3, the DNA is TGTGCCAACCAGCTACTCGGGACATCTAACTATGGCTACACCTTC.

This clone appeared a single time. This chain links TRBV5-4 with TRBJ1-1, with D maybe TRBD1 (6 bases). V gave up 3 bases and J gave up 3 bases, with 15 bases separating them. The germline gives CDR1 SGHNT, CDR2 YYREEE (reference sequence). The CDR3 length is 15 residues. The CDR3 DNA follows: TGTGCCAGCAGCTCCGCGAGGGGGTCGGACACTGAAGCTTTCTTT. Amino acids: CASSSARGSDTEAFF.

The chain has TRBV24-1 and TRBJ1-4; a weak D match, TRBD1 (5 bases). The CDR3 has 12 residues. The germline CDR1 and CDR2 sequences are KGHDR and SFDVKD. V shed 4 bases and J shed 11 bases, with 10 bases lying between them. As DNA, the CDR3 is TGTGCCACCAGTGACCAGGGAGGGAAACTGTTTTTT. It translates to CATSDQGGKLFF.

V usage is TRBV29-1 and J usage is TRBJ1-1, with 10 bases matching TRBD1. The CDR3 consists of 17 residues. Unmatched junction bases numbered 19, after V lost 7 bases and J lost 5 bases. Germline V CDR1 and CDR2: SQVTM, ANQGSEA. For the CDR3, the DNA is TGCAGCGGCCGCAGCGACAGGGGGCTCGGAGTTGGGACTGAAGCTTTCTTT. It translates to CSGRSDRGLGVGTEAFF.

The table lists this clone with a count of one. The chain is built from TRBV27 and TRBJ1-3; D unresolved. V was pared by 3 bases and J by 0 bases, with 9 bases between. Germline CDR1 is MNHEY and CDR2 is SMNVEV (reference sequence). There are 15 residues in the CDR3. The CDR3 here is CASSFSASSGNTIYF. CDR3 DNA sequence: TGTGCCAGCAGTTTTTCGGCTAGCTCTGGAAACACCATATATTTT.

The chain recombines TRBV7-9 with TRBJ2-7; 9 bases are shared with TRBD1. The junction had 18 bases not matched to a gene; V was cut back by 5 bases and J by 1 base. This CDR3 is built from 19 residues. Germline V gives CDR1 SEHNR, CDR2 FQNEAQ (reference sequence). CDR3 bases: TGTGCCAGCAGCCCATCAGGCAGTGACGGGACAGGGATGTCCTACGAGCAGTACTTC. Amino acids: CASSPSGSDGTGMSYEQYF.

The chain recombines TRBV19 with TRBJ1-3; TRBD1 might be the D (5 bases). This CDR3 region has 15 residues. Germline V gene sequence: CDR1 LNHDA, CDR2 SQIVND (reference sequence). Trimming took off 5 bases at V and 2 bases at J, with 13 bases between the two ends. The CDR3 sequence is CASSSQGHAGNTIYF. DNA for the CDR3: TGTGCCAGTAGTTCCCAGGGCCACGCTGGAAACACCATATATTTT.

This chain joins TRBV19 and TRBJ2-3; D may be TRBD1 (6 bases). Trimming left V 7 bases short and J 0 bases short, with 11 bases between. Germline V gene data show CDR1 as LNHDA and CDR2 as SQIVND (reference sequence). The CDR3 runs to 14 residues. CDR3 sequence (DNA): TGTGCCAGTAAAGGGGGACCTAGCACAGATACGCAGTATTTT. It codes for CASKGGPSTDTQYF. The variable domain in full, completed from reference TRBV19 and TRBJ2-3, reads DGGITQSPKYLFRKEGQNVTLSCEQNLNHDAMYWYRQDPGQGLRLIYYSQIVNDFQKGDIAEGYSVSREKKESFPLTVTSAQKNPTAFYLCASKGGPSTDTQYFGPGTRLTVL.

The rearrangement links TRBV19 to TRBJ1-2; TRBD1 aligns across 10 bases. Germline V gives CDR1 LNHDA, CDR2 SQIVND (reference sequence). V shed 7 bases, J shed 3 bases, and the junction held 8 bases outside the gene matches. The CDR3 consists of 15 residues. The CDR3 DNA reads as TGTGCCAGTACTCGGACAGGGGGGGACTACTATGGCTACACCTTC. It codes for CASTRTGGDYYGYTF.

This clone was found once. The genes are TRBV3-1 (or the pseudogene TRBV3-2) and TRBJ1-1, with D maybe TRBD1 (6 bases). Germline V gene data show CDR1 as LGHDT and CDR2 as YNNKEL (reference sequence). The ends were cut back, 1 base at V and 11 bases at J, with 17 bases in the middle. This CDR3 spans 14 amino acids. Written as DNA, the CDR3 is TGTGCCAGCAGCCAAGGGGGACACTTAACTGGGGCTTTCTTT. Amino acid sequence: CASSQGGHLTGAFF.

This chain links TRBV28 with TRBJ2-7; 7 nucleotides match TRBD1. This CDR3 comprises 16 residues. CDR1 and CDR2 from the germline V gene are MDHEN and SYDVKM. Unmatched junction bases numbered 10, after V lost 4 bases and J lost 1 base. The CDR3 sequence: CASSSSRQGPSYEQYF. The DNA for the CDR3 is TGTGCCAGCAGTTCCTCCCGACAGGGTCCTTCCTACGAGCAGTACTTC.

In its sample, this clone was seen once. The CDR3 bases are TGCGCCAGCAGCTTGGATGGAGCCTCTGGGGCCAACGTCCTGACTTTC. Its translation is CASSLDGASGANVLTF. The chain has TRBV5-1 and TRBJ2-6, with D unclear. CDR3 length: 16 residues. V was pared by 0 bases and J by 0 bases, with 7 bases between. Germline assignment: CDR1 SGHRS and CDR2 YFSETQ.

This chain joins TRBV7-3 and TRBJ2-5; no clear D. Trimming cost V 3 bases and J 4 bases, with 9 bases left between them. Germline CDR1 and CDR2: SGHTA and FQGTGA. This CDR3 has 13 amino acids. Here the CDR3 reads CASSFRPRETQYF. The CDR3 DNA sequence: TGTGCCAGCAGCTTCCGTCCGAGAGAGACCCAGTACTTC.

The chain has TRBV2 and TRBJ1-2; D is unclear. The V gene lost 3 bases and the J gene lost 8 bases, with 10 bases spanning the gap. The CDR3 runs to 12 residues. Germline V gene sequence: CDR1 SNHLY, CDR2 FYNNEI. In nucleotides, the CDR3 is TGTGCCAGCAGTGAGTTACGGGAGGGCTACACCTTC. It translates to CASSELREGYTF.

This clone has just one count. V and J are TRBV4-3 and TRBJ2-3, with a tentative D call TRBD2 (5 bases). This CDR3 is built from 16 residues. V was pared by 4 bases and J by 0 bases, with 14 bases between. Germline V gene lookup returns CDR1 LGHNA and CDR2 YSLEER. The CDR3 DNA sequence: TGCGCCAGCAGCCGCGGCCTTGGCGGGAGCACAGATACGCAGTATTTT. Its translation is CASSRGLGGSTDTQYF.

The chain couples TRBV7-8 to TRBJ1-4; D might be TRBD1 (5 bases). This CDR3 region has 14 residues. Germline CDR1 SGHVS, CDR2 FQNEAQ. Trimming took off 2 bases at V and 3 bases at J, with 7 bases between the two ends. This CDR3 reads CASSLRGPNEKLFF. As DNA, the CDR3 is TGTGCCAGCAGCTTAAGGGGCCCTAATGAAAAACTGTTTTTT.

This clone has more than one count but fewer than ten. The CDR3 nucleotides are TGTGCCAGCAGTGTGGGGGGTAGCTCCTACAATGAGCAGTTCTTC. Protein: CASSVGGSSYNEQFF. The rearrangement joins TRBV2 to TRBJ2-1; tentative D call: TRBD2 (6 bases). V was cut by 4 bases and J by 0 bases, with 10 bases left in between. This CDR3 is built from 15 residues. Germline V gene sequence: CDR1 SNHLY, CDR2 FYNNEI.

The chain is built from TRBV5-1 and TRBJ2-1, with TRBD2 matching 13 bases. The CDR3 loop spans 16 amino acids. CDR1 and CDR2 (germline): SGHRS, YFSETQ. After removal of 2 bases from V and 7 bases from J, the junction contained 6 bases not matched to a gene. DNA for the CDR3: TGCGCCAGCAGCTTTGGGACTAGCGGGAAACTTAATGAGCAGTTCTTC. This codes for CASSFGTSGKLNEQFF.

V gene TRBV19 combines with J gene TRBJ2-5; D may be TRBD2 (5 bases). This CDR3 region has 14 residues. The germline gives CDR1 LNHDA, CDR2 SQIVND (reference sequence). Trimming shortened V by 3 bases and J by 1 base, and 9 bases separated the two germline ends. This CDR3 is CASSIGSAQETQYF. The CDR3 bases are TGTGCCAGTAGTATTGGGAGCGCCCAAGAGACCCAGTACTTC.

The chain employs TRBV7-9 and TRBJ2-7; 10 bases agree with TRBD1. The CDR3 runs to 18 residues. With 2 bases clipped from V and 3 bases from J, the junction kept 13 bases outside the gene matches. The germline CDR1 and CDR2 sequences are SEHNR and FQNEAQ (reference sequence). CDR3 loop: CASSLQVRTGTGDYEQYF. The CDR3 bases are TGTGCCAGCAGCTTACAAGTTAGGACCGGGACAGGGGACTACGAGCAGTACTTC.